This TCR beta chain appears in the sequencing data of a study of technical replicates of blood from several donors. With 8 bases removed from V and 2 bases from J, the gap between germline ends came to 20 bases. The CDR3 extends over 16 amino acids. Germline loops: CDR1 SNHLY, CDR2 FYNNEI. Clones were read by immunoSEQ multiplex PCR, and TCRdb kept only the in-frame ones, dropping some. This table has over 85,000 clones, around 96% appearing once. Sequencing was carried out using T cells isolated from PBMCs. The clonotype originates from a human donor in good health. J is TRBJ2-3 and V is TRBV2; no firm D call. This CDR3 reads CASSINGAITTDTQYF. The CDR3, as DNA: TGTGCCAGCTCTATTAACGGAGCGATCACCACAGATACGCAGTATTTT.